The 32 T cell receptor beta chains reported below all come from one sample, sequenced in a study of technical replicates of blood from a handful of donors. The protocol was immunoSEQ multiplex PCR, while the TCRdb copy is restricted to in-frame clones and leaves out a portion. The sample yields 75,000 to 90,000 clones, about 90% seen once. Sequencing used T cells isolated from PBMCs. Receptor source: a human donor in good health.

The chain couples TRBV11-3 to TRBJ2-2; 7 nucleotides line up with TRBD1. CDR1 SGHNT and CDR2 YENEEA come from the germline V gene. This CDR3 has 20 amino acids. The junction had 18 bases not matched to a gene; V was cut back by 3 bases and J by 2 bases. CDR3 loop: CASSFGTGPLEGANTGELFF. CDR3 nucleotide sequence: TGTGCCAGCAGCTTCGGAACTGGTCCTCTCGAGGGGGCTAACACCGGGGAGCTGTTTTTT.

CDR3 sequence: CASSPGGKGTEAFF. CDR3 nucleotides: TGTGCCAGCAGCCCAGGGGGCAAGGGCACTGAAGCTTTCTTT. V gene TRBV28 combines with J gene TRBJ1-1, with 8 bases fitting TRBD1. CDR1 is MDHEN and CDR2 is SYDVKM in the germline V gene. V lost 6 bases and J lost 4; bases outside the gene matches: 7. CDR3 length equals 14 residues.

The chain has TRBV6-5 and TRBJ2-2; the D is unclear. V was cut by 6 bases and J by 6 bases, with 8 bases left in between. The V gene's germline CDR1 is MNHEY and CDR2 SVGAGI. The CDR3 is made up of 12 amino acids. CDR3: CASSLSPGELFF. In DNA, the CDR3 is TGTGCCAGCAGCCTAAGCCCCGGGGAGCTGTTTTTT.

The chain is built from TRBV7-9 and TRBJ2-7; D is unclear. The CDR3 runs to 11 residues. Trimming stripped 2 bases from V and 4 bases from J, with 3 bases between. Germline V gene data show CDR1 as SEHNR and CDR2 as FQNEAQ (reference sequence). CDR3 amino acids: CASSLTYEQYF. CDR3 DNA: TGTGCCAGCAGCTTAACATACGAGCAGTACTTC.

The CDR3 sequence: CASSPGANYGYTF. DNA of the CDR3: TGTGCCAGCAGCCCGGGGGCTAACTATGGCTACACCTTC. J is TRBJ1-2 and V is TRBV4-2; D is possibly TRBD1 (5 bases). This CDR3 has 13 amino acids. V lost 4 bases and J lost 0, with 6 bases in between. Germline loops: CDR1 LGHNA, CDR2 YNFKEQ.

The rearrangement links TRBV11-2 to TRBJ2-5; perhaps TRBD1 as D (6 bases). V dropped 5 bases and J dropped 2 bases, with 9 bases sitting between them. Germline CDR1 reads SGHAT; CDR2 reads FQNNGV. The CDR3 loop spans 13 amino acids. The CDR3 loop is CASSATGQETQYF. The DNA of the CDR3 is TGTGCCAGCAGCGCGACAGGTCAAGAGACCCAGTACTTC.

The chain links TRBV5-1 to TRBJ1-6; 7 positions agree with TRBD1. CDR3 length equals 14 residues. Germline V gives CDR1 SGHRS, CDR2 YFSETQ. With 4 bases clipped from V and 7 bases from J, the junction kept 5 bases outside the gene matches. The CDR3 region is CASSKGQQNSPLHF. DNA for the CDR3: TGCGCCAGCAGCAAGGGACAGCAAAATTCACCCCTCCACTTT. Full variable domain (remainder filled in from reference TRBV5-1 and TRBJ1-6): KAGVTQTPRYLIKTRGQQVTLSCSPISGHRSVSWYQQTPGQGLQFLFEYFSETQRNKGNFPGRFSGRQFSNSRSEMNVSTLELGDSALYLCASSKGQQNSPLHFGNGTRLTVT.

V and J are TRBV5-4 and TRBJ2-5, with 8 bases fitting TRBD2. The V gene's germline CDR1 is SGHNT and CDR2 YYREEE (reference sequence). There are 16 residues in the CDR3. V lost 3 bases and J lost 0; bases outside the gene matches: 7. CDR3 DNA: TGTGCCAGCAGCTCCAGCGGGGGCCGGTACCAAGAGACCCAGTACTTC. Translation: CASSSSGGRYQETQYF.

The rearrangement links TRBV11-3 to TRBJ2-3, with TRBD2 matching 10 bases. Germline-derived CDR1 and CDR2 are SGHNT and YENEEA. V was pared by 5 bases and J by 5 bases, with 10 bases of the junction left unmatched. The CDR3 is 16 amino acids. CDR3 loop: CASSRLAGGQVDTQYF. The CDR3, as DNA: TGTGCCAGCAGCCGACTAGCGGGCGGGCAGGTAGATACGCAGTATTTT.

The V gene is TRBV9, the J gene TRBJ2-7; D uncertain. The germline CDR1 and CDR2 sequences are SGDLS and YYNGEE. The V and J ends lost 2 bases and 0 bases respectively, with 9 bases between them. CDR3 size: 14 residues. The CDR3 here is CASSVGRSSYEQYF. For the CDR3, the DNA is TGTGCCAGCAGCGTGGGCCGTAGCTCCTACGAGCAGTACTTC.

The CDR3 nucleotides are TGTGCCAGCAGTTTAGGGACTAGCGGGAGGATAGGCGAGCAGTACTTC. This encodes CASSLGTSGRIGEQYF. The rearrangement links TRBV27 to TRBJ2-7; 15 nucleotides line up with TRBD2. There are 16 residues in the CDR3. CDR1 and CDR2 (germline): MNHEY, SMNVEV (reference sequence). V shed 2 bases and J 6 bases; nucleotides not matched to a gene: 5.

The chain carries TRBV10-2 and TRBJ2-1; D may be TRBD2 (5 bases). V was cut by 2 bases and J by 0 bases, with 8 bases left in between. In germline, CDR1 is WSHSY, CDR2 SAAADI. The CDR3 length is 15 residues. The CDR3 bases are TGCGCCAGCAGTGAGGCGGGCACCTCCTACAATGAGCAGTTCTTC. Its translation: CASSEAGTSYNEQFF.

This chain joins TRBV2 and TRBJ2-5, with D possibly TRBD1 on 5 matching bases. This CDR3 contains 15 residues. Trimming pared 5 bases from V and 1 base from J, leaving 14 bases between. The germline gives CDR1 SNHLY, CDR2 FYNNEI. The CDR3 nucleotides read TGTGCCAGCAGTCGCCTTACAGGAGCCCAAGAGACCCAGTACTTC. As protein: CASSRLTGAQETQYF.

CDR3 loop: CASSFWERETQYF. Here the CDR3 DNA reads TGTGCCAGCAGCTTCTGGGAGCGGGAGACCCAGTACTTC. J is TRBJ2-5 and V is TRBV5-6; maybe TRBD2 (5 bases). Germline CDR1 is SGHDT and CDR2 is YYEEEE. The CDR3 is 13 residues long. V was pared by 2 bases and J by 5 bases, with 10 bases between. Complete variable domain (other parts from reference TRBV5-6 and TRBJ2-5): DAGVTQSPTHLIKTRGQQVTLRCSPKSGHDTVSWYQQALGQGPQFIFQYYEEEERQRGNFPDRFSGHQFPNYSSELNVNALLLGDSALYLCASSFWERETQYFGPGTRLLVL.

The rearrangement joins TRBV5-6 to TRBJ2-3, with TRBD2 matching 10 bases. This CDR3 has 17 residues. Unmatched junction bases numbered 13, after V lost 4 bases and J lost 5 bases. Germline lookup yields CDR1 SGHDT and CDR2 YYEEEE. The CDR3, as DNA: TGTGCCAGCAGCGAGGTCATAAAGCGGGGGGGCGGAGATACGCAGTATTTT. Encoded protein: CASSEVIKRGGGDTQYF.

J is TRBJ2-7 and V is TRBV6-1, with 7 bases that match TRBD1. In germline, CDR1 is MNHNS, CDR2 SASEGT. This CDR3 contains 13 residues. Trimming at V came to 8 bases and at J to 2 bases, leaving 6 bases not matched to a gene. The CDR3 bases are TGTGCCAGCTCTAGGACAGGTGCCTACGAGCAGTACTTC. Translated: CASSRTGAYEQYF.

This clone is a singleton in its sample. The V gene is TRBV28, the J gene TRBJ1-3; 9 nucleotides align to TRBD1. Germline CDR1 and CDR2: MDHEN and SYDVKM. V lost 7 bases, J lost 2 bases, and 9 bases stayed unmatched. CDR3 size: 16 residues. The CDR3 DNA reads as TGTGCCAGCACCAAACACAGGGGGCTCGCTGGAAACACCATATATTTT. It codes for CASTKHRGLAGNTIYF.

The rearrangement uses TRBV7-2 and TRBJ2-7; D uncertain. The CDR3 runs 14 residues. In germline, CDR1 is SGHTA, CDR2 FQGNSA. The germline V and J ends were trimmed by 7 bases and 1 base, with 14 bases remaining between them. In nucleotides, the CDR3 is TGTGCCAGCATCTCAGGATACCCATCCTACGAGCAGTACTTC. Residues: CASISGYPSYEQYF. Using reference TRBV7-2 and TRBJ2-7 for the parts outside the CDR3, the full variable domain is GAGVSQSPSNKVTEKGKDVELRCDPISGHTALYWYRQSLGQGLEFLIYFQGNSAPDKSGLPSDRFSAERTGGSVSTLTIQRTQQEDSAVYLCASISGYPSYEQYFGPGTRLTVT.

The genes are TRBV10-3 and TRBJ2-7; unclear D gene. Germline CDR1 reads ENHRY; CDR2 reads SYGVKD. This CDR3 comprises 14 residues. The V end lost 2 bases, the J end lost 7 bases, and 15 bases lay between the germline ends. The CDR3 loop reads CAISERDPSGEQYF. DNA for the CDR3: TGTGCCATCAGTGAGAGAGATCCGTCAGGAGAGCAGTACTTC.

This chain uses TRBV13 with TRBJ2-1, with 8 bases identical to TRBD1. The CDR3 loop spans 14 amino acids. In germline, CDR1 is PRHDT, CDR2 FYEKMQ (reference sequence). After removal of 6 bases from V and 8 bases from J, the junction contained 9 bases not matched to a gene. The CDR3 reads CASREDRAWDEQFF. The CDR3 DNA sequence: TGTGCCAGCAGGGAGGACAGGGCCTGGGATGAGCAGTTCTTC.

This clone was observed a single time. The chain recombines TRBV5-1 with TRBJ2-7; TRBD1 aligns across 12 bases. Trimming at V came to 3 bases and at J to 4 bases, leaving 2 bases not matched to a gene. Looked up from germline, CDR1 is SGHRS and CDR2 is YFSETQ. CDR3 length: 14 residues. The CDR3 here is CASSSGQGAYEQYF. The CDR3 bases are TGCGCCAGCAGCTCGGGACAGGGGGCTTACGAGCAGTACTTC.

The chain links TRBV29-1 to TRBJ2-1; TRBD1 agrees at 10 bases. V was clipped by 6 bases and J by 10 bases; unmatched bases: 12. CDR1 is SQVTM, CDR2 ANQGSEA, per germline. This CDR3 contains 14 residues. CDR3 residues: CSVEPGQGTPEQFF. The CDR3 bases are TGCAGCGTCGAACCGGGACAGGGGACGCCAGAGCAGTTCTTC.

The J gene is TRBJ2-3, the V gene TRBV5-4; 8 nucleotides match TRBD2. Germline assignment: CDR1 SGHNT and CDR2 YYREEE (reference sequence). The CDR3 spans 18 residues. With 4 bases clipped from V and 0 bases from J, the junction kept 13 bases outside the gene matches. The CDR3 reads CASSKLGASGYSTDTQYF. Written as DNA, the CDR3 is TGTGCCAGCAGCAAATTAGGGGCTAGCGGGTATAGCACAGATACGCAGTATTTT.

The chain recombines TRBV28 with TRBJ2-7, with no clear D. Looked up from germline, CDR1 is MDHEN and CDR2 is SYDVKM. The CDR3 length is 11 residues. With 5 bases removed from V and 3 bases from J, the gap between germline ends came to 5 bases. Here the CDR3 reads CASSQNYEQYF. DNA of the CDR3: TGTGCCAGCAGTCAAAACTACGAGCAGTACTTC.

The chain carries TRBV4-2 and TRBJ1-5, with no clear D. The V and J ends lost 0 bases and 9 bases respectively, with 15 bases between them. Germline V gene sequence: CDR1 LGHNA, CDR2 YNFKEQ. This CDR3 is 15 amino acids long. In DNA form, the CDR3 reads TGTGCCAGCAGCCAAGATCTCCGGTCCTTTCGGCCCCAGCATTTT. It translates to CASSQDLRSFRPQHF.

In this sample, this clone turned up a few times. The chain is built from TRBV11-2 and TRBJ1-1; D gene uncertain. Germline values: CDR1 SGHAT, CDR2 FQNNGV. The V end lost 5 bases, the J end lost 1 base, and 2 bases lay between the germline ends. CDR3 length: 11 amino acids. DNA of the CDR3: TGTGCCAGCAGCCAGAACACTGAAGCTTTCTTT. Its translation: CASSQNTEAFF.

The chain links TRBV28 to TRBJ1-2, with 7 bases aligning to TRBD1. The CDR3 contains 15 residues. The germline V gene has CDR1 MDHEN and CDR2 SYDVKM. The junction had 15 bases not matched to a gene; V was cut back by 10 bases and J by 4 bases. The CDR3 region is CAIIAPKGGSYGYTF. CDR3 bases: TGTGCCATCATCGCCCCAAAAGGGGGCAGCTATGGCTACACCTTC.

This rearrangement joins TRBV30 to TRBJ1-3, with no clear D. The V and J ends lost 3 bases and 0 bases respectively, with 3 bases between them. CDR1 is GTSNPN, CDR2 SVGIG, per germline (reference sequence). The CDR3 runs 12 residues. CDR3 nucleotides: TGTGCCTGGAGCTACTCTGGAAACACCATATATTTT. This gives the protein CAWSYSGNTIYF.

This chain joins TRBV5-8 and TRBJ2-3, with 9 bases aligning to TRBD1. Trimming cost V 4 bases and J 0 bases; bases outside gene matches: 3. Germline V gene sequence: CDR1 SGHTS, CDR2 YDEGEE. The CDR3 is 15 residues long. The CDR3 protein is CASSTGTGSTDTQYF. The CDR3 coding sequence is TGTGCCAGCAGCACCGGGACAGGGAGCACAGATACGCAGTATTTT.

The genes are TRBV9 and TRBJ2-3; TRBD2 matches 9 bases. The CDR3 contains 15 residues. With V trimmed by 0 bases and J by 4 bases, 3 bases remained unmatched. Germline V gives CDR1 SGDLS, CDR2 YYNGEE. The CDR3: CASSVDRGGADTQYF. For the CDR3, the DNA is TGTGCCAGCAGCGTAGACCGCGGGGGGGCAGATACGCAGTATTTT.

This clone was counted once. V is TRBV5-4 and J is TRBJ2-3, with D hard to call. Trimming removed 0 bases at V and 4 bases at J, with 21 bases between. Germline CDR1 reads SGHNT; CDR2 reads YYREEE (reference sequence). The CDR3 has 18 residues. This CDR3 is CASSLVLRDSTPPDTQYF. DNA of the CDR3: TGTGCCAGCAGCTTGGTCCTGCGAGATTCTACCCCCCCAGATACGCAGTATTTT.

The CDR3: CASSYGTSGYEQYF. In DNA, the CDR3 is TGTGCCAGCAGCTACGGGACTAGCGGCTACGAGCAGTACTTC. This sequence joins TRBV5-6 and TRBJ2-7; 11 bases match TRBD2. V was pared by 3 bases and J by 3 bases, with 2 bases of the junction left unmatched. Looked up from germline, CDR1 is SGHDT and CDR2 is YYEEEE. The CDR3 spans 14 residues.